The present T cell receptor beta chain was sequenced within a study of blood T cell repertoires in COVID-19. For the study at large: Collection of acute and convalescent COVID-19 samples took place in the United States, Italy and Spain. From T cells, B-cell-depleted T cells, or PBMCs came the material, which was cDNA or gDNA.

During active infection, Seattle patients enrolled and were then monitored through disease. This CDR3 contains 14 residues. Germline V gene sequence: CDR1 SGHRS, CDR2 YFSETQ. V lost 5 bases and J 7 bases, leaving 15 bases between the germline ends. Study processing details: Counts of nucleated cells, estimated from reference gene primer amplification, were obtained. Assay: immunoSEQ multiplex PCR; the TCRdb copy retains only in-frame clones and omits some. For V, J and clone size, that table is used; D and trimming come from the DNA. This sample carries about 260,000 clones, around 86% of them seen once, and the ten largest clones take 5.2%.

The chain combines TRBV5-1 with TRBJ1-4, with D maybe TRBD1 (5 bases). The sequence derives from a woman aged 55 to 70 with COVID-19, enrolled during active disease. Sequencing was carried out using peripheral blood. The CDR3 protein is CASSIERGSEKLFF. The DNA of the CDR3 is TGCGCCAGCAGTATAGAAAGGGGAAGTGAAAAACTGTTTTTT.